The sequence of this T cell receptor beta chain was determined in a study of shared clonotypes between healthy human individuals. Study summary: CD4 naive cells filled three plates per donor, CD4 memory three, CD8 naive two and CD8 memory one.

Sequenced by immunoSEQ multiplex PCR; TCRdb stores in-frame clones only, minus some. The profile shows 650,000 to 700,000 clones, 90% of them singletons. Comments on this clone: Its antigen is unknown.

Findings of the study overall: Across subsets, estimated richness was generally greater for naive than for memory populations. Generation probabilities of non-shared clonotypes were lower (relative to those shared by all four donors).

This CDR3 comprises 18 residues. Looked up from germline, CDR1 is SEHNR and CDR2 is FQNEAQ (reference sequence). With V trimmed by 1 base and J by 4 bases, 13 bases remained unmatched. Combining CD45RO+ cells with CCR7-negative CD45RA+ TemRA cells gave CD8 memory. The chain joins TRBV7-9 to TRBJ2-1; TRBD2 matches at 7 bases. This TCR derives from a young man in good health. Some clones in this sample may be carry-over from other donors' samples. The specimen was memory CD8+ T cells from PBMCs. Subset described: CD45RO+ cells pooled with CCR7-negative TemRA cells. The CDR3 bases are TGTGCCAGCAGCTTAGTAGGGAGCCCTAGCGGAACATACAATGAGCAGTTCTTC. This sequence encodes CASSLVGSPSGTYNEQFF.